Each of the 14 T cell receptor beta chains below was sequenced from the same sample in a study of T cell responses to AZD1222 COVID-19 vaccine. TCRdb keeps only in-frame clones here, not all; method: immunoSEQ multiplex PCR. The table lists fewer than 120,000 clones, about 94% of them singletons. This sample comprised peripheral blood, obtained 28 days after the second AZD1222 dose. All receptors derive from an adult who received the AZD1222 COVID-19 vaccine.

The gene calls are TRBV19 and TRBJ2-2, with 9 bases aligning to TRBD2. CDR1 and CDR2 (germline): LNHDA, SQIVND (reference sequence). The CDR3 spans 16 residues. J gave up 1 base and V 3 bases, and 3 bases lay outside the gene matches. CDR3 amino acids: CASSISGGVNTGELFF. The CDR3 nucleotides read TGTGCCAGTAGTATTAGCGGGGGCGTGAACACCGGGGAGCTGTTTTTT.

J is TRBJ2-2 and V is TRBV19; either TRBD1 or TRBD2 may fit D (5 bases each). The CDR3 spans 11 residues. Germline CDR1 LNHDA, CDR2 SQIVND (reference sequence). Deletions cut 8 bases from V and 9 bases from J, with 10 bases between. The CDR3 spells CASSRGWELFF. CDR3 nucleotides: TGTGCCAGTTCCCGGGGCTGGGAGCTGTTTTTT.

The V gene is TRBV7-6, the J gene TRBJ2-1; D perhaps matches TRBD2 (5 bases). Germline V gives CDR1 SGHVS, CDR2 FNYEAQ. V lost 0 bases, J lost 13 bases, and 10 bases lay in between. This CDR3 is built from 12 residues. The CDR3 DNA reads TGTGCCAGCAGCTTAGCGGACCGGGAACAGTTCTTC. As protein: CASSLADREQFF.

The chain employs TRBV27 and TRBJ2-7; D may be TRBD2 (6 bases). V gave up 5 bases and J gave up 1 base, with 21 bases separating them. From germline, CDR1 is MNHEY and CDR2 SMNVEV (reference sequence). This CDR3 spans 17 amino acids. The CDR3 DNA sequence: TGTGCCAGCAGTCCAACGTGGGGAGGAGTCCTATCCTACGAGCAGTACTTC. Translating gives CASSPTWGGVLSYEQYF.

The rearrangement links TRBV11-2 to TRBJ2-1; TRBD2 matches 9 bases. The V segment lost 4 bases and the J segment 4 bases; nucleotides outside the gene matches: 5. CDR1 SGHAT and CDR2 FQNNGV come from the germline V gene. The CDR3 sequence is 15 residues long. CDR3 amino acids: CASSSSAGGYNEQFF. The CDR3 nucleotides read TGTGCCAGCAGCTCGTCAGCGGGGGGTTACAATGAGCAGTTCTTC.

The chain is built from TRBV24-1 and TRBJ2-2, with D possibly being TRBD1 (5 bases). Trimming took off 7 bases at V and 4 bases at J, with 15 bases between the two ends. The CDR3 loop spans 15 amino acids. Germline V gives CDR1 KGHDR, CDR2 SFDVKD. The CDR3 reads CATSATGQITGELFF. DNA of the CDR3: TGTGCCACCAGCGCTACCGGACAAATCACCGGGGAGCTGTTTTTT.

A few counts support this clone. This chain connects TRBV5-1 to TRBJ1-3, with D tentatively TRBD1 (5 bases). Germline-derived CDR1 and CDR2 are SGHRS and YFSETQ. This CDR3 has 15 residues. V lost 3 bases and J 0 bases, leaving 10 bases between the germline ends. The CDR3 sequence: CASSSGTASGNTIYF. CDR3 coding DNA: TGCGCCAGCAGCTCCGGGACGGCCTCTGGAAACACCATATATTTT.

The CDR3 loop is CATSREAGSYNEQFF. The CDR3 nucleotides are TGTGCCACCAGCAGAGAGGCGGGATCCTACAATGAGCAGTTCTTC. V gene TRBV15 combines with J gene TRBJ2-1; possible D gene TRBD2, 6 bases. Trimming pared 0 bases from V and 1 base from J, leaving 7 bases between. CDR1 and CDR2 from the germline V gene are LNHNV and YYDKDF (reference sequence). The CDR3 has 15 residues.

The rearrangement links TRBV28 to TRBJ2-2; D is unclear. The CDR3 consists of 14 residues. The germline V and J ends were trimmed by 3 bases and 4 bases, with 9 bases remaining between them. Looked up from germline, CDR1 is MDHEN and CDR2 is SYDVKM. This chain's CDR3 is CASSLRRFTGELFF. As DNA, the CDR3 is TGTGCCAGCAGTTTGCGGCGATTCACCGGGGAGCTGTTTTTT.

V is TRBV19 and J is TRBJ1-1; D not resolved. This CDR3 comprises 12 residues. From germline, CDR1 is LNHDA and CDR2 SQIVND (reference sequence). V lost 3 bases and J lost 5, with 7 bases in between. CDR3 nucleotides: TGTGCCAGTAGTATTGTACCGACTGAAGCTTTCTTT. As protein: CASSIVPTEAFF.

This chain uses TRBV6-5 with TRBJ1-1; D is possibly TRBD1 (5 bases). Trimming took off 6 bases at V and 2 bases at J, with 13 bases between the two ends. CDR3 size: 14 residues. Per the germline V gene, CDR1 is MNHEY and CDR2 is SVGAGI. The CDR3 here is CASRPIDRNTEAFF. CDR3 nucleotides: TGTGCCAGCAGACCCATCGACAGAAACACTGAAGCTTTCTTT.

This sequence joins TRBV19 and TRBJ1-2; D ambiguous. This CDR3 region has 17 residues. V was clipped by 1 base and J by 4 bases, with 19 bases between them. The germline V gene has CDR1 LNHDA and CDR2 SQIVND (reference sequence). The CDR3 spells CASSIVLGMRRFYGYTF. The CDR3 nucleotides are TGTGCCAGTAGTATAGTTCTGGGAATGAGGAGATTCTATGGCTACACCTTC.

The CDR3 nucleotides read TGTGCCAGCAGTTTTAATAACGAGCAGTACTTC. It yields the protein CASSFNNEQYF. The rearrangement uses TRBV12-3 or TRBV12-4 and TRBJ2-7, with D uncertain. Trimming removed 3 bases from V and 5 bases from J, with 5 bases in between. The CDR3 is 11 residues long.

The rearrangement uses TRBV5-4 and TRBJ2-1; a weak D match, TRBD1 (5 bases). Germline-derived CDR1 and CDR2 are SGHNT and YYREEE (reference sequence). V lost 0 bases, J lost 2 bases, and 12 bases lay in between. This CDR3 has 16 amino acids. For the CDR3, the DNA is TGTGCCAGCAGCTTGGGGCAGGGTAATGCCTACAATGAGCAGTTCTTC. It yields the protein CASSLGQGNAYNEQFF.